This entry lists 16 T cell receptor beta chains sequenced from one sample in a study of CD8 T cells in ankylosing spondylitis. TCRdb re-called the 5' RACE reads through MiXCR, storing one row per CDR3 protein. This sample has 250,000 to 300,000 distinct CDR3 sequences, with 15% to 20% found just once. Sequenced input: blood, either unsorted or a sorted T cell fraction (not recorded which). These receptors were obtained from a male donor with ankylosing spondylitis or in good health (not recorded which).

This clonotype was picked up a small number of times. This chain links TRBV12-3 or TRBV12-4 with TRBJ1-6; D gene ambiguous. Trimming left V 5 bases short and J 0 bases short, with 11 bases between. The CDR3 extends over 16 amino acids. DNA for the CDR3: TGTGCCAGCAGTACGACACCGAGCTCCTATAATTCACCCCTCCACTTT. As protein: CASSTTPSSYNSPLHF.

This clonotype appeared a single time. V is TRBV7-9 and J is TRBJ2-3; TRBD2 might be the D (5 bases). Trimming cost V 4 bases and J 5 bases, with 7 bases left between them. The germline gives CDR1 SEHNR, CDR2 FQNEAQ (reference sequence). The CDR3 has 12 residues. The CDR3 nucleotides are TGTGCCAGCAGCTCTACTAGAGATACGCAGTATTTT. Amino acids: CASSSTRDTQYF.

This clonotype has more than one count but fewer than ten. CDR3 in amino acids: CASSRGGNEQFF. The CDR3, as DNA: TGTGCCAGTAGCCGGGGGGGGAATGAGCAGTTCTTC. This sequence joins TRBV19 and TRBJ2-1; 8 nucleotides align to TRBD2. The CDR3 extends over 12 amino acids. Germline-derived CDR1 and CDR2 are LNHDA and SQIVND (reference sequence). V dropped 6 bases and J dropped 7; count of bases not matched to a gene: 2.

In this sample, this clonotype turned up many times. This chain connects TRBV20-1 to TRBJ2-3; 7 bases are a match to TRBD1. V was clipped by 0 bases and J by 3 bases; unmatched bases: 3. CDR1 is DFQATT and CDR2 is SNEGSKA in the germline V gene (reference sequence). CDR3 size: 14 residues. The CDR3 here is CSARDPGQTDTQYF. CDR3 sequence (DNA): TGCAGTGCTAGAGACCCGGGACAGACAGATACGCAGTATTTT.

The chain links TRBV4-2 to TRBJ1-6, with a possible D match to TRBD1 (5 bases). The CDR3 totals 17 residues. Germline V gene lookup returns CDR1 LGHNA and CDR2 YNFKEQ. Trimming removed 3 bases at V and 7 bases at J, with 19 bases between. As DNA, the CDR3 is TGTGCCAGCAGCCAGAGCAACAGGCCGACAGACAATTCACCCCTCCACTTT. This sequence encodes CASSQSNRPTDNSPLHF.

The chain is built from TRBV4-2 and TRBJ2-3; D ambiguous. The CDR3 length is 16 residues. Between the trimmed V and J ends, which lost 4 bases and 4 bases, there was a span of 18 bases. Germline V CDR1 and CDR2: LGHNA, YNFKEQ. CDR3 protein: CASSPLVSGKADTQYF. The DNA of the CDR3 is TGTGCCAGCAGCCCGCTGGTTTCCGGTAAGGCAGATACGCAGTATTTT.

The gene calls are TRBV24-1 and TRBJ2-1; D unclear. The CDR3 sequence is 19 residues long. The V and J ends lost 4 bases and 0 bases respectively, with 21 bases between them. Germline lookup yields CDR1 KGHDR and CDR2 SFDVKD. The CDR3 coding sequence is TGTGCCACCAGTGACCCCACGAATCAGTCGCCAAGCTCCTACAATGAGCAGTTCTTC. Translation: CATSDPTNQSPSSYNEQFF.

This clonotype was recorded a few times. The gene calls are TRBV11-2 and TRBJ2-7; the D gene is possibly TRBD2 (6 bases). Germline V CDR1 and CDR2: SGHAT, FQNNGV. V was cut by 3 bases and J by 4 bases, with 10 bases left in between. The CDR3 contains 13 residues. The CDR3 region is CASSLGTRYEQYV. CDR3 coding DNA: TGTGCCAGCAGCTTGGGGACTCGTTACGAGCAGTACGTC.

This clonotype was seen repeatedly, ten times or more. The junction does not match germline at one end; this may be a read error. J is TRBJ2-2 and V is TRBV7-3; D unclear. Germline V CDR1 and CDR2: SGHTA, FQGTGA. The CDR3 totals 12 residues. The CDR3 protein is CASSPNNGELFF. DNA of the CDR3: TGTGCCAGCAGCCCGAACAACGGGGAGCTGTTTTTT. The complete variable domain, with remaining parts taken from reference TRBV7-3 and TRBJ2-2, reads GAGVSQTPSNKVTEKGKYVELRCDPISGHTALYWYRQSLGQGPEFLIYFQGTGAADDSGLPNDRFFAVRPEGSVSTLKIQRTERGDSAVYLCASSPNNGELFFGEGSRLTVL.

The chain links TRBV3-1 to TRBJ2-1; D is undetermined. Germline V gene sequence: CDR1 LGHDT, CDR2 YNNKEL (reference sequence). The CDR3 is 14 amino acids. Trimming took 1 base from V and 7 from J, leaving 11 bases between them. The CDR3 spells CASSQGMLVNEQFF. The CDR3 coding sequence is TGTGCCAGCAGCCAAGGGATGCTAGTGAATGAGCAGTTCTTC.

As DNA, the CDR3 is TGTGCCAGCAGACCGTCCCCCTTCTCTGGGGCCAACGTCCTGACTTTC. Translated: CASRPSPFSGANVLTF. The chain carries TRBV28 and TRBJ2-6, with no clear D. V gave up 6 bases and J gave up 0 bases, with 12 bases separating them. Germline values: CDR1 MDHEN, CDR2 SYDVKM. The CDR3 is 16 residues long.

Worth noting for this clonotype: At one of its ends the junction is not consistent with the germline gene, which may arise from a read error. The V and J genes are TRBV7-3 and TRBJ2-2, with 10 bases lining up with TRBD2. Germline CDR1 SGHTA, CDR2 FQGTGA. CDR3 size: 15 residues. The CDR3, as DNA: TGTGCCAGCAGCTTACTAGCGGGGGCTACCGGGGAGCCGTTTTTT. Translated, it gives CASSLLAGATGEPFF.

This chain joins TRBV5-1 and TRBJ2-2; D call uncertain. Trimming removed 6 bases from V and 1 base from J, with 10 bases in between. Germline CDR1 is SGHRS and CDR2 is YFSETQ. The CDR3 is 14 residues long. CDR3 sequence reads: CASNVAGNTGELFF. CDR3 DNA: TGCGCCAGCAATGTGGCCGGGAACACCGGGGAGCTGTTTTTT.

V usage is TRBV20-1 and J usage is TRBJ1-2; TRBD1 agrees at 7 bases. The CDR3 consists of 14 residues. Germline V CDR1 and CDR2: DFQATT, SNEGSKA (reference sequence). The V gene end was trimmed by 5 bases and the J gene end by 6 bases; junction bases not matched to a gene: 12. The CDR3 DNA sequence: TGCAGTGCTTGCCCGCGTGGGACAGTTAATGGCTACACCTTC. Amino acid sequence: CSACPRGTVNGYTF.

This clonotype was picked up a small number of times. V and J are TRBV7-8 and TRBJ2-1, with D possibly matching TRBD1 (6 bases). Trimming took off 0 bases at V and 9 bases at J, with 6 bases between the two ends. CDR1 is SGHVS and CDR2 is FQNEAQ in the germline V gene. The CDR3 sequence is 12 residues long. CDR3 loop: CASSLARGEQFF. CDR3 sequence (DNA): TGTGCCAGCAGCTTAGCCAGGGGTGAGCAGTTCTTC. Full variable domain (rest looked up from reference TRBV7-8 and TRBJ2-1): GAGVSQSPRYKVAKRGQDVALRCDPISGHVSLFWYQQALGQGPEFLTYFQNEAQLDKSGLPSDRFFAERPEGSVSTLKIQRTQQEDSAVYLCASSLARGEQFFGPGTRLTVL.

The V and J genes are TRBV28 and TRBJ2-1; 8 positions agree with TRBD1. The CDR3 is 15 amino acids. The V segment lost 2 bases and the J segment 3 bases; nucleotides outside the gene matches: 3. Germline V lookup: CDR1 MDHEN, CDR2 SYDVKM. The CDR3 region has the DNA TGTGCCAGCAGTTTACACAGGGGGTTCTACAATGAGCAGTTCTTC. Its protein is CASSLHRGFYNEQFF.